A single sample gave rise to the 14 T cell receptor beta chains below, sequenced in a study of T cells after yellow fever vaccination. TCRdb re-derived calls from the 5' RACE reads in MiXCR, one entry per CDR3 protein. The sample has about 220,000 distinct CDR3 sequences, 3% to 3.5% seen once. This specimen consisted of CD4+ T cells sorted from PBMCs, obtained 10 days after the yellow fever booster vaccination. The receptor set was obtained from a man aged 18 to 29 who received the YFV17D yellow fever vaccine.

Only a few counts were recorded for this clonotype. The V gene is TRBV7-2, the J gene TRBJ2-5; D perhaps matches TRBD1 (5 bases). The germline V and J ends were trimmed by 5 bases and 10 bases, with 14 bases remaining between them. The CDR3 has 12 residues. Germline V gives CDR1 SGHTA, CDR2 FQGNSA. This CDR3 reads CASSPLRVGQYF. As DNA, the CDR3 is TGTGCCAGCAGCCCACTCAGGGTAGGCCAGTACTTC.

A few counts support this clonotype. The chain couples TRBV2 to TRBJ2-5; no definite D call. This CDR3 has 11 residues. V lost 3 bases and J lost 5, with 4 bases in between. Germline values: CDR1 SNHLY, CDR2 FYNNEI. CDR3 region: CASSDRETQYF. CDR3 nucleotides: TGTGCCAGCAGTGATCGGGAGACCCAGTACTTC.

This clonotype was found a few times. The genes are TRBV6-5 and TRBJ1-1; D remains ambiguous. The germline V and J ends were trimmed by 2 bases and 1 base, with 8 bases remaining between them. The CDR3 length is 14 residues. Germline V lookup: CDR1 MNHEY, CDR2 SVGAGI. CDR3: CASSYVPSNTEAFF. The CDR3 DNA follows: TGTGCCAGCAGTTACGTCCCGTCGAACACTGAAGCTTTCTTT.

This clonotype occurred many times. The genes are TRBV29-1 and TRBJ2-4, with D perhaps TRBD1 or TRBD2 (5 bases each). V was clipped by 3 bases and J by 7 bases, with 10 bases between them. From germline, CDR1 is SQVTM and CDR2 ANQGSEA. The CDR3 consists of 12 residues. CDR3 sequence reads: CSVEGEGNIQYF. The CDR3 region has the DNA TGCAGCGTTGAGGGGGAAGGGAACATTCAGTACTTC. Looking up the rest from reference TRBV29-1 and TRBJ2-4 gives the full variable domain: SAVISQKPSRDICQRGTSLTIQCQVDSQVTMMFWYRQQPGQSLTLIATANQGSEATYESGFVIDKFPISRPNLTFSTLTVSNMSPEDSSIYLCSVEGEGNIQYFGAGTRLSVL.

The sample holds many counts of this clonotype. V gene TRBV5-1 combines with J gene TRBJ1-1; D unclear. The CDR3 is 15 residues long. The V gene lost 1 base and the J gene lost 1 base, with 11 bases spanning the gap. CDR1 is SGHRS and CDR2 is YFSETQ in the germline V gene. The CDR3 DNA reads TGCGCCAGCAGCTTGAACTTGCAATCGAACACTGAAGCTTTCTTT. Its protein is CASSLNLQSNTEAFF.

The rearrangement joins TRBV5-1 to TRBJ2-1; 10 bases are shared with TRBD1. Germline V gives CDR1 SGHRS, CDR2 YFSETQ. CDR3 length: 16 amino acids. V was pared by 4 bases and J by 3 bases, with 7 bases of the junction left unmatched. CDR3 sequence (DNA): TGCGCCAGCAGCAACCGGGACAGGGGTGGCTACAATGAGCAGTTCTTC. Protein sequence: CASSNRDRGGYNEQFF.

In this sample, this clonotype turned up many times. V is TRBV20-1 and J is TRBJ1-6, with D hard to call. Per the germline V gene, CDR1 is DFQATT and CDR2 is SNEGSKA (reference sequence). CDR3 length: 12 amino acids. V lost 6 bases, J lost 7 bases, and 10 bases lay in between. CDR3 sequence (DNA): TGCAGTGCCAGCGGGCAGAATTCACCCCTCCACTTT. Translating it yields CSASGQNSPLHF.

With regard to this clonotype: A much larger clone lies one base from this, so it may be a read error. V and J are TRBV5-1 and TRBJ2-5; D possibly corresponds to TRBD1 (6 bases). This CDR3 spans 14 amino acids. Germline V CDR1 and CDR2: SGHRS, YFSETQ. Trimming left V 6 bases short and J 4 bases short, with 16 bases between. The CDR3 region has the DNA TGCGCCAGCATGACGGGGCCAGGGGTAGAGACCCAGTACTTC. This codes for CASMTGPGVETQYF.

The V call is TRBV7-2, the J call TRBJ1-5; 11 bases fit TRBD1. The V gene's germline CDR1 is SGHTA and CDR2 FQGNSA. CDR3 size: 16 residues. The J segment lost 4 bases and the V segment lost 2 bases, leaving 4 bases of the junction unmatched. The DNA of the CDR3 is TGTGCCAGCAGCTTAAGAGGGGACAGGGGGAATCAGCCCCAGCATTTT. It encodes CASSLRGDRGNQPQHF.

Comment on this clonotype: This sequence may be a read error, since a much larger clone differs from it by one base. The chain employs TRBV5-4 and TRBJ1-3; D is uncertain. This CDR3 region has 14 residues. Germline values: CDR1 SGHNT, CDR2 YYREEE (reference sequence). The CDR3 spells CASSSPATGITIYF. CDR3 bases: TGTGCCAGCAGTTCACCCGCGACCGGAATCACCATATATTTT.

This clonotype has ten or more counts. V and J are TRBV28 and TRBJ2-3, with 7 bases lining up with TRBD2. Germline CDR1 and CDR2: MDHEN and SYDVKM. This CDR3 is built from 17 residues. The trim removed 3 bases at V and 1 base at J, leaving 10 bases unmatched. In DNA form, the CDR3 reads TGTGCCAGCAGTTTGATTTCACGGGACTACCGCACAGATACGCAGTATTTT. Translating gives CASSLISRDYRTDTQYF.

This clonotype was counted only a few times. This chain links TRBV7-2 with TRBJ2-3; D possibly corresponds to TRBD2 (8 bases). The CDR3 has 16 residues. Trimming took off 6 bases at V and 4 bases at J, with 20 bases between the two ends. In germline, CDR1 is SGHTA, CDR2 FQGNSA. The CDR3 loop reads CASRAGSGRGPDTQYF. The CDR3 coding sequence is TGTGCCAGCAGGGCAGGGTCCGGGAGGGGGCCAGATACGCAGTATTTT.

The CDR3 spells CASSRTGESIKQYF. CDR3 DNA sequence: TGTGCCAGTAGTAGGACAGGCGAGAGTATCAAGCAGTATTTT. The chain has TRBV19 and TRBJ2-3, with 7 bases matching TRBD1. Germline V CDR1 and CDR2: LNHDA, SQIVND (reference sequence). The CDR3 has 14 residues. Unmatched junction bases numbered 12, after V lost 4 bases and J lost 11 bases.

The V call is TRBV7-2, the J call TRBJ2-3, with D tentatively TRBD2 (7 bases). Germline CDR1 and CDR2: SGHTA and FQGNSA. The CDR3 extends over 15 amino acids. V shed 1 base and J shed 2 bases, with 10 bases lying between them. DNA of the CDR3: TGTGCCAGCAGCTTAGAGGGGGGGACCACAGATACGCAGTATTTT. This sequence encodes CASSLEGGTTDTQYF.